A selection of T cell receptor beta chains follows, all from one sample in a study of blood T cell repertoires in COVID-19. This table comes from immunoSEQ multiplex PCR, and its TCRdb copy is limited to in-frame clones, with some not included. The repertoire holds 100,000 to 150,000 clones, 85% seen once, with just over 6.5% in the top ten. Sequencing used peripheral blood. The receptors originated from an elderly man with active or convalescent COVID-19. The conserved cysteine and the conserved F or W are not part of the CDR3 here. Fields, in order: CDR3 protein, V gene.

CDR3 protein: ASSIDLRSVQPQH
V gene: TRBV19

CDR3 protein: ASSLRRGGTNTGELF
V gene: TRBV7-6

CDR3 protein: ASSQESGGAQNTGELF
V gene: TRBV4-2

CDR3 protein: ASRLTGGGFNEQF
V gene: TRBV27

CDR3 protein: ASRGTGDSYEQY
V gene: TRBV28

CDR3 protein: ASSLQTGGWEKLF
V gene: TRBV7-2

CDR3 protein: ASSIGGSVQETQY
V gene: TRBV19

CDR3 protein: ATSRLTSGPTYEQY
V gene: TRBV15

CDR3 protein: ASSLVVQALGNEQF
V gene: TRBV5-5

CDR3 protein: ASGPPRTGYNEQF
V gene: TRBV12-5

CDR3 protein: ASSGSGANNQPQH
V gene: TRBV9

CDR3 protein: ASSFGTGGYETQY
V gene: TRBV7-9

CDR3 protein: ASSPSGTGLPPLH
V gene: TRBV18

CDR3 protein: SASNWQTGENQPQH
V gene: TRBV20-1

CDR3 protein: ASSLDTLNEQF
V gene: TRBV18

CDR3 protein: AWSSNRDRGSYGYT
V gene: TRBV30

CDR3 protein: ASSQVQRGTNEQF
V gene: TRBV4-1